These 29 T cell receptor beta chains originate from one sample sequenced in a study of blood T cell repertoires in COVID-19. Clones were sequenced by immunoSEQ multiplex PCR, and TCRdb holds only the in-frame ones, with some missing. The sample comprises around 200,000 clones, around 82% of which are singletons, and about 7% rests with the top ten. Input material: PBMCs or T cells enriched from blood (not recorded which). Every receptor here comes from a woman in her thirties or forties with acute COVID-19.

The rearrangement links TRBV28 to TRBJ1-5; 8 bases align to TRBD1. Trimming at V came to 6 bases and at J to 6 bases, leaving 4 bases not matched to a gene. CDR3 size: 13 residues. Germline V gene sequence: CDR1 MDHEN, CDR2 SYDVKM. The CDR3 protein is CASRLDRAQPQHF. The CDR3 coding sequence is TGTGCCAGCAGGTTGGACAGGGCTCAGCCCCAGCATTTT. Variable domain in full (rest from reference TRBV28 and TRBJ1-5): DVKVTQSSRYLVKRTGEKVFLECVQDMDHENMFWYRQDPGLGLRLIYFSYDVKMKEKGDIPEGYSVSREKKERFSLILESASTNQTSMYLCASRLDRAQPQHFGDGTRLSIL.

This chain links TRBV6-1 with TRBJ1-6, with D possibly being TRBD1 (6 bases). Germline CDR1 reads MNHNS; CDR2 reads SASEGT. This CDR3 is built from 14 residues. Trimming left V 3 bases short and J 5 bases short, with 8 bases between. The CDR3 loop is CASSDRGHNSPLHF. DNA of the CDR3: TGTGCCAGCAGTGACAGGGGTCATAATTCACCCCTCCACTTT.

The V call is TRBV9, the J call TRBJ2-6; possible D gene TRBD2, 5 bases. Per germline, CDR1 SGDLS and CDR2 YYNGEE. V dropped 4 bases and J dropped 1 base, with 12 bases sitting between them. The length of the CDR3 is 16 residues. CDR3 in DNA: TGTGCCAGCAGCCGGGGAATACAATCTGGGGCCAACGTCCTGACTTTC. Translated: CASSRGIQSGANVLTF.

Only one count was recorded for this clone. V usage is TRBV25-1 and J usage is TRBJ1-4, with a tentative D call TRBD1 (5 bases). Deletions cut 2 bases from V and 7 bases from J, with 17 bases between. The CDR3 length is 16 residues. Germline values: CDR1 MGHDK, CDR2 SYGVNS. CDR3 loop: CASSEHGVGGSEKLFF. The CDR3 nucleotides read TGTGCCAGCAGTGAACACGGGGTGGGGGGAAGTGAAAAACTGTTTTTT.

The V gene is TRBV5-6, the J gene TRBJ1-1, with a tentative D call TRBD1 (5 bases). This CDR3 region has 15 residues. Germline values: CDR1 SGHDT, CDR2 YYEEEE. With 1 base removed from V and 3 bases from J, the gap between germline ends came to 13 bases. The CDR3 spells CASSLPSGSYTEAFF. In DNA, the CDR3 is TGTGCCAGCAGCTTGCCGTCAGGGTCGTACACTGAAGCTTTCTTT.

The chain couples TRBV29-1 to TRBJ1-6, with 10 bases that match TRBD1. The CDR3 sequence is 14 residues long. The trim removed 7 bases at V and 4 bases at J, leaving 4 bases unmatched. Germline V gives CDR1 SQVTM, CDR2 ANQGSEA. CDR3 nucleotides: TGCAGCGCCGGGGACAGGGGATATAATTCACCCCTCCACTTT. It encodes CSAGDRGYNSPLHF.

V usage is TRBV14 and J usage is TRBJ1-6; 9 positions agree with TRBD1. The V segment lost 2 bases and the J segment 10 bases; nucleotides outside the gene matches: 9. CDR1 and CDR2 from the germline V gene are SGHDN and FVKESK. The CDR3 loop spans 16 amino acids. CDR3 bases: TGTGCCAGCAGCCAACCGGGACAGGGTCGGTCCTCACCCCTCCACTTT. The encoded protein is CASSQPGQGRSSPLHF.

The chain links TRBV6-1 to TRBJ2-2, with 9 bases lining up with TRBD2. Germline-derived CDR1 and CDR2 are MNHNS and SASEGT. The CDR3 is 15 residues long. Trimming cost V 1 base and J 3 bases; bases outside gene matches: 0. In DNA form, the CDR3 reads TGTGCCAGCAGTGAAGGGACTAGCGACACCGGGGAGCTGTTTTTT. Translation: CASSEGTSDTGELFF.

The chain carries TRBV9 and TRBJ2-5, with TRBD2 matching over 8 bases. The CDR3 consists of 15 residues. Trimming took 0 bases from V and 4 from J; bases not matched to a gene: 5. Germline V gene data show CDR1 as SGDLS and CDR2 as YYNGEE. CDR3 DNA sequence: TGTGCCAGCAGCGTAGAAATCGGGAGGGGAGAGACCCAGTACTTC. This sequence encodes CASSVEIGRGETQYF.

V usage is TRBV24-1 and J usage is TRBJ2-1; 8 bases line up with TRBD1. Looked up from germline, CDR1 is KGHDR and CDR2 is SFDVKD. V trimming: 9 bases; J trimming: 4 bases; junction bases outside the gene matches: 10. The CDR3 has 15 residues. The CDR3 DNA is TGTGCCACCGCAGACAGGGGTAGAGATTACAATGAGCAGTTCTTC. Its protein product is CATADRGRDYNEQFF.

The chain has TRBV12-5 and TRBJ2-3; 12 nucleotides align to TRBD1. CDR1 is LGHNT, CDR2 FRNRAP, per germline. This CDR3 spans 18 amino acids. V was pared by 2 bases and J by 3 bases, with 9 bases of the junction left unmatched. CDR3 bases: TGTGCTAGTGGTTTGACCAACCGGGACAGGGGGCGAACAGATACGCAGTATTTT. Translating it yields CASGLTNRDRGRTDTQYF.

V and J are TRBV5-4 and TRBJ1-1; D possibly corresponds to TRBD1 (6 bases). V lost 1 base and J 6 bases, leaving 16 bases between the germline ends. The CDR3 length is 15 residues. The V gene's germline CDR1 is SGHNT and CDR2 YYREEE (reference sequence). CDR3 in DNA: TGTGCCAGCAGCTTGTCCCGGGGGGCGCACGCTGAAGCTTTCTTT. This gives the protein CASSLSRGAHAEAFF. The entire variable domain, with the rest obtained from reference TRBV5-4 and TRBJ1-1, is as follows: ETGVTQSPTHLIKTRGQQVTLRCSSQSGHNTVSWYQQALGQGPQFIFQYYREEENGRGNFPPRFSGLQFPNYSSELNVNALELDDSALYLCASSLSRGAHAEAFFGQGTRLTVV.

This chain links TRBV6-5 with TRBJ1-2, with TRBD1 identical over 7 bases. The germline V gene has CDR1 MNHEY and CDR2 SVGAGI. The V segment lost 0 bases and the J segment 3 bases; nucleotides outside the gene matches: 4. This CDR3 contains 15 residues. CDR3 in amino acids: CASSYSNRGDYGYTF. Here the CDR3 DNA reads TGTGCCAGCAGTTACTCGAACAGGGGCGACTATGGCTACACCTTC.

This chain connects TRBV18 to TRBJ1-1, with TRBD1 matching over 10 bases. Germline loops: CDR1 KGHSH, CDR2 LQKENI. The CDR3 runs to 15 residues. V lost 1 base and J lost 6; bases outside the gene matches: 5. This CDR3 is CASSPRQGAVSEAFF. The CDR3 DNA sequence: TGTGCCAGCTCACCACGACAGGGGGCCGTCTCTGAAGCTTTCTTT.

Many counts were recorded for this clone. The rearrangement joins TRBV12-3 or TRBV12-4 to TRBJ1-1, with D unresolved. The CDR3 runs 12 residues. The V end was cut by 8 bases, the J end by 11 bases, with 18 bases between. In DNA, the CDR3 is TGTGCCAGCGAGGGATTCACGAGCGTGGCTTTCTTT. As protein: CASEGFTSVAFF.

This clone was seen only once. This chain connects TRBV15 to TRBJ2-3, with 7 bases identical to TRBD1. The junction had 7 bases not matched to a gene; V was cut back by 0 bases and J by 7 bases. The CDR3 loop spans 15 amino acids. Per the germline V gene, CDR1 is LNHNV and CDR2 is YYDKDF (reference sequence). In DNA form, the CDR3 reads TGTGCCACCAGCAGAGACCTCGGACAGGCGAATACGCAGTATTTT. Protein sequence: CATSRDLGQANTQYF.

The chain uses TRBV2 and TRBJ2-3; no firm D call. The CDR3 has 13 amino acids. Germline assignment: CDR1 SNHLY and CDR2 FYNNEI. V lost 6 bases to trimming and J lost 5 bases, with 12 bases between them. The CDR3 DNA follows: TGTGCCAGCAGCCTGAATCGACAAGATACGCAGTATTTT. Translating it yields CASSLNRQDTQYF. The full variable domain, in which reference TRBV2 and TRBJ2-3 provide the parts outside the CDR3, is EPEVTQTPSHQVTQMGQEVILRCVPISNHLYFYWYRQILGQKVEFLVSFYNNEISEKSEIFDDQFSVERPDGSNFTLKIRSTKLEDSAMYFCASSLNRQDTQYFGPGTRLTVL.

This chain links TRBV28 with TRBJ2-7, with D perhaps matching TRBD1 (6 bases). Trimming cost V 3 bases and J 7 bases, with 13 bases left between them. The CDR3 spans 13 residues. The germline CDR1 and CDR2 sequences are MDHEN and SYDVKM. CDR3 residues: CASSLFHRDEQYF. CDR3 DNA: TGTGCCAGCAGTTTGTTCCACAGGGATGAGCAGTACTTC. The entire variable domain, with the rest obtained from reference TRBV28 and TRBJ2-7, is as follows: DVKVTQSSRYLVKRTGEKVFLECVQDMDHENMFWYRQDPGLGLRLIYFSYDVKMKEKGDIPEGYSVSREKKERFSLILESASTNQTSMYLCASSLFHRDEQYFGPGTRLTVT.

This chain uses TRBV7-2 with TRBJ2-2, with TRBD2 matching over 8 bases. Trimming took 4 bases from V and 1 from J; bases not matched to a gene: 2. Germline-derived CDR1 and CDR2 are SGHTA and FQGNSA. This CDR3 comprises 15 residues. The CDR3 DNA reads TGTGCCAGCAGCTCGAGCGGGGGGAACACCGGGGAGCTGTTTTTT. Translation gives CASSSSGGNTGELFF.

The chain has TRBV7-9 and TRBJ1-1; maybe TRBD1 (6 bases). V was shortened by 5 bases and J by 1 base, with 14 bases between the two germline ends. The germline CDR1 and CDR2 sequences are SEHNR and FQNEAQ (reference sequence). The CDR3 has 15 amino acids. CDR3 nucleotide sequence: TGTGCCAGCAGCCCAGGTATGGGGGCGAACACTGAAGCTTTCTTT. Translated: CASSPGMGANTEAFF. The full variable domain, with the rest looked up from reference TRBV7-9 and TRBJ1-1, is DTGVSQNPRHKITKRGQNVTFRCDPISEHNRLYWYRQTLGQGPEFLTYFQNEAQLEKSRLLSDRFSAERPKGSFSTLEIQRTEQGDSAMYLCASSPGMGANTEAFFGQGTRLTVV.

This chain links TRBV5-1 with TRBJ2-3; 8 bases are shared with TRBD1. The germline CDR1 and CDR2 sequences are SGHRS and YFSETQ. The V and J ends lost 4 bases and 1 base, in that order; junction bases with no gene match: 8. The CDR3 has 16 amino acids. CDR3 nucleotides: TGCGCCAGCAGCCATGACCGGACAGGGCGCACAGATACGCAGTATTTT. This codes for CASSHDRTGRTDTQYF.

The V call is TRBV5-4, the J call TRBJ2-3; a weak D match, TRBD2 (6 bases). This CDR3 comprises 13 residues. V gave up 4 bases and J gave up 6 bases, with 12 bases separating them. The germline CDR1 and CDR2 sequences are SGHNT and YYREEE (reference sequence). CDR3 DNA: TGTGCCAGCAGCCCGACTAGTTCCGATACGCAGTATTTT. This gives the protein CASSPTSSDTQYF.

This rearrangement joins TRBV28 to TRBJ1-2; possible D gene TRBD1, 6 bases. CDR3 size: 14 residues. Germline loops: CDR1 MDHEN, CDR2 SYDVKM. V lost 5 bases and J lost 8, with 18 bases in between. CDR3 loop: CASSSGTPSWGYTF. CDR3 DNA sequence: TGTGCCAGCAGTAGCGGGACACCCTCGTGGGGCTACACCTTC.

This clone was observed a handful of times. CDR3 nucleotide sequence: TGTGCCAGTAGCGGACAGGTCAATCAGCCCCAGCATTTT. This codes for CASSGQVNQPQHF. The chain combines TRBV19 with TRBJ1-5, with TRBD1 identical over 7 bases. The CDR3 contains 13 residues. Germline CDR1 and CDR2: LNHDA and SQIVND (reference sequence). With V trimmed by 6 bases and J by 3 bases, 2 bases remained unmatched.

This clone was observed a handful of times. This chain joins TRBV6-5 and TRBJ2-3; 12 bases align to TRBD2. V was clipped by 9 bases and J by 0 bases; unmatched bases: 4. There are 15 residues in the CDR3. Germline assignment: CDR1 MNHEY and CDR2 SVGAGI. This chain's CDR3 is CASHLAGGSTDTQYF. The DNA of the CDR3 is TGTGCCAGTCACCTAGCGGGGGGGAGCACAGATACGCAGTATTTT.

This clone was seen a single time. The rearrangement uses TRBV2 and TRBJ2-3; 7 bases are shared with TRBD1. The V segment lost 7 bases and the J segment 3 bases; nucleotides outside the gene matches: 13. This CDR3 has 16 residues. Germline lookup yields CDR1 SNHLY and CDR2 FYNNEI. The CDR3 DNA reads TGTGCCAGCACTGACAGGGACATTCCCGCAACAGATACGCAGTATTTT. Translation gives CASTDRDIPATDTQYF.

J is TRBJ1-1 and V is TRBV28; TRBD1 agrees at 8 bases. This CDR3 contains 14 residues. CDR1 and CDR2 from the germline V gene are MDHEN and SYDVKM. The V gene end was trimmed by 3 bases and the J gene end by 2 bases; junction bases not matched to a gene: 2. The CDR3 region has the DNA TGTGCCAGCAGTTTCGGGACAGGAAACACTGAAGCTTTCTTT. Translating it yields CASSFGTGNTEAFF.

V gene TRBV4-1 combines with J gene TRBJ2-7; a possible D gene is TRBD2 (6 bases). CDR1 MGHRA and CDR2 YSYEKL come from the germline V gene. The CDR3 is made up of 16 amino acids. The V end was cut by 0 bases, the J end by 4 bases, with 16 bases between. CDR3 sequence reads: CASSQDSNLGGYEQYF. In DNA form, the CDR3 reads TGCGCCAGCAGCCAAGATAGTAACTTGGGAGGATACGAGCAGTACTTC.

The gene calls are TRBV11-2 and TRBJ2-1, with a tentative D call TRBD2 (6 bases). The CDR3 contains 15 residues. V shed 3 bases and J shed 5 bases, with 14 bases lying between them. The germline CDR1 and CDR2 sequences are SGHAT and FQNNGV. The CDR3 loop is CASSLGRGLDNEQFF. In DNA form, the CDR3 reads TGTGCCAGCAGCTTGGGGCGGGGTCTGGACAATGAGCAGTTCTTC. The full variable domain, with the rest looked up from reference TRBV11-2 and TRBJ2-1, is EAGVAQSPRYKIIEKRQSVAFWCNPISGHATLYWYQQILGQGPKLLIQFQNNGVVDDSQLPKDRFSAERLKGVDSTLKIQPAKLEDSAVYLCASSLGRGLDNEQFFGPGTRLTVL.